A single sample gave rise to the 23 T cell receptor beta chains below, sequenced in a study of Ad26.COV2.S vaccination and SARS-CoV-2 variants. The treatment denotes: some 20 received Ad26.COV2.S at low or high dose, single or two shots; 5 received placebo; per-sample allocation not given. Specimens were obtained on day 63 following the first vaccine or placebo injection. Sequencing used immunoSEQ multiplex PCR; TCRdb keeps in-frame clones, though not all of them. The sample lists roughly 380,000 clones, roughly 90% occurring once. Sequenced material: peripheral blood, taken in a trial of Ad26.COV2.S vaccine versus placebo. These receptors originate from a person aged 18 to 65 who received the Ad26.COV2.S COVID-19 vaccine or a placebo.

The chain couples TRBV6-1 to TRBJ2-7, with D possibly matching TRBD2 (6 bases). Germline CDR1 MNHNS, CDR2 SASEGT. CDR3 size: 16 residues. V shed 1 base and J shed 0 bases, with 13 bases lying between them. Here the CDR3 reads CASSEDPGVNSYEQYF. CDR3 nucleotide sequence: TGTGCCAGCAGTGAAGACCCGGGGGTTAACTCCTACGAGCAGTACTTC.

The chain joins TRBV19 to TRBJ1-5; D unclear. Trimming cost V 5 bases and J 3 bases, with 8 bases left between them. In germline, CDR1 is LNHDA, CDR2 SQIVND (reference sequence). This CDR3 spans 13 amino acids. In DNA, the CDR3 is TGTGCCAGTAGTTGGACGGACAATCAGCCCCAGCATTTT. This gives the protein CASSWTDNQPQHF.

V and J are TRBV6-6 and TRBJ2-1; 10 positions agree with TRBD2. With 7 bases clipped from V and 0 bases from J, the junction kept 6 bases outside the gene matches. CDR3 length equals 16 residues. The germline V gene encodes CDR1 MNHNY and CDR2 SVGAGI (reference sequence). CDR3 protein: CASTRTSGASYNEQFF. CDR3 DNA sequence: TGTGCCAGCACTCGGACTAGCGGTGCCTCCTACAATGAGCAGTTCTTC.

The rearrangement links TRBV19 to TRBJ2-2; D is unclear. Germline CDR1 is LNHDA and CDR2 is SQIVND (reference sequence). The CDR3 sequence is 12 residues long. V was trimmed by 2 bases and J by 6 bases, leaving 4 bases between them. This chain's CDR3 is CASSINSGELFF. The CDR3 DNA is TGTGCCAGTAGTATAAATTCCGGGGAGCTGTTTTTT. The full variable domain, rest sourced from reference TRBV19 and TRBJ2-2, is DGGITQSPKYLFRKEGQNVTLSCEQNLNHDAMYWYRQDPGQGLRLIYYSQIVNDFQKGDIAEGYSVSREKKESFPLTVTSAQKNPTAFYLCASSINSGELFFGEGSRLTVL.

The chain combines TRBV6-5 with TRBJ1-3, with D perhaps TRBD1 (5 bases). Trimming took 6 bases from V and 9 from J, leaving 15 bases between them. The CDR3 is 13 residues long. The germline gives CDR1 MNHEY, CDR2 SVGAGI. CDR3 loop: CASRGVRESTIYF. The CDR3 DNA is TGTGCCAGCAGAGGGGTTCGGGAGAGCACCATATATTTT.

This chain joins TRBV30 and TRBJ1-4; D unclear. This CDR3 is 12 amino acids long. CDR1 and CDR2 from the germline V gene are GTSNPN and SVGIG (reference sequence). The germline V and J ends were trimmed by 0 bases and 7 bases, with 6 bases remaining between them. CDR3 DNA sequence: TGTGCCTGGAGTGTGGCGCTTGAAAAACTGTTTTTT. Amino acids: CAWSVALEKLFF.

This clone was detected once. The chain uses TRBV5-6 and TRBJ1-2; D not resolved. CDR1 and CDR2 from the germline V gene are SGHDT and YYEEEE. V shed 4 bases and J shed 3 bases, with 7 bases lying between them. This CDR3 has 12 amino acids. The CDR3 here is CASSGDYYGYTF. CDR3 bases: TGTGCCAGCAGCGGGGATTACTATGGCTACACCTTC.

V is TRBV9 and J is TRBJ1-4; D uncertain. The CDR3 runs 14 residues. CDR1 SGDLS and CDR2 YYNGEE come from the germline V gene. V lost 4 bases, J lost 0 bases, and 7 bases lay in between. CDR3 in DNA: TGTGCCAGCAGCTCGCTTTCAACTAATGAAAAACTGTTTTTT. This gives the protein CASSSLSTNEKLFF.

The CDR3 sequence: CASAGGTGGEVSNQPQHF. DNA for the CDR3: TGTGCCAGCGCGGGGGGGACAGGGGGCGAAGTAAGCAATCAGCCCCAGCATTTT. The chain uses TRBV28 and TRBJ1-5; 12 bases align to TRBD1. In germline, CDR1 is MDHEN, CDR2 SYDVKM. This CDR3 region has 18 residues. V shed 8 bases, J shed 1 base, and the junction held 12 bases outside the gene matches. The complete variable domain, with remaining parts taken from reference TRBV28 and TRBJ1-5, reads DVKVTQSSRYLVKRTGEKVFLECVQDMDHENMFWYRQDPGLGLRLIYFSYDVKMKEKGDIPEGYSVSREKKERFSLILESASTNQTSMYLCASAGGTGGEVSNQPQHFGDGTRLSIL.

The rearrangement joins TRBV11-1 to TRBJ2-5; TRBD2 might be the D (6 bases). Per the germline V gene, CDR1 is SGHAT and CDR2 is FQDESV (reference sequence). The V gene lost 4 bases and the J gene lost 4 bases, with 16 bases spanning the gap. CDR3 length: 15 amino acids. CDR3 nucleotide sequence: TGTGCCAGCAGCTCGCGTGGGGCGGGGAGAGAGACCCAGTACTTC. Protein product: CASSSRGAGRETQYF.

In DNA, the CDR3 is TGTGCCAGTAGTACAGGGGGGTCGACTAATGAAAAACTGTTTTTT. Translation gives CASSTGGSTNEKLFF. This sequence joins TRBV19 and TRBJ1-4, with 7 bases matching TRBD1. Germline values: CDR1 LNHDA, CDR2 SQIVND (reference sequence). After removal of 4 bases from V and 2 bases from J, the junction contained 4 bases not matched to a gene. The CDR3 has 15 amino acids.

The V gene is TRBV5-1, the J gene TRBJ1-3; D possibly corresponds to TRBD1 (5 bases). V shed 5 bases and J shed 3 bases, with 12 bases lying between them. This CDR3 is 14 amino acids long. Germline values: CDR1 SGHRS, CDR2 YFSETQ. The CDR3 coding sequence is TGCGCCAGCAGACCGGGCCAGGGTGGAAACACCATATATTTT. Protein: CASRPGQGGNTIYF. Full variable domain (rest looked up from reference TRBV5-1 and TRBJ1-3): KAGVTQTPRYLIKTRGQQVTLSCSPISGHRSVSWYQQTPGQGLQFLFEYFSETQRNKGNFPGRFSGRQFSNSRSEMNVSTLELGDSALYLCASRPGQGGNTIYFGEGSWLTVV.

The chain combines TRBV27 with TRBJ2-5; 16 positions agree with TRBD2. CDR1 and CDR2 from the germline V gene are MNHEY and SMNVEV (reference sequence). Trimming at V came to 8 bases and at J to 4 bases, leaving 7 bases not matched to a gene. The CDR3 contains 16 residues. The CDR3 spells CASAGTSGGARETQYF. The CDR3 DNA follows: TGTGCCAGCGCCGGGACTAGCGGGGGGGCAAGAGAGACCCAGTACTTC.

In the case of this clone: This sample also contains other DNA sequences that code for the same CDR3. The chain carries TRBV6-5 and TRBJ1-1; the D gene is possibly TRBD1 (5 bases). V was shortened by 6 bases and J by 4 bases, with 9 bases between the two germline ends. The CDR3 covers 12 residues. Germline CDR1 is MNHEY and CDR2 is SVGAGI. Written as DNA, the CDR3 is TGTGCCAGCAGCAGGGAGGGCACTGAAGCTTTCTTT. Translating gives CASSREGTEAFF.

V usage is TRBV3-1 (or the pseudogene TRBV3-2) and J usage is TRBJ2-3, with 8 bases that match TRBD1. V shed 2 bases and J 1 base; nucleotides not matched to a gene: 8. In germline, CDR1 is LGHDT, CDR2 YNNKEL (reference sequence). The CDR3 covers 17 residues. Here the CDR3 DNA reads TGTGCCAGCAGCCAACGCTTAGGGACAGGAGGCACAGATACGCAGTATTTT. Amino acid sequence: CASSQRLGTGGTDTQYF.

The V call is TRBV2, the J call TRBJ1-1; 8 nucleotides line up with TRBD1. V shed 2 bases and J 0 bases; nucleotides not matched to a gene: 14. Germline assignment: CDR1 SNHLY and CDR2 FYNNEI. The length of the CDR3 is 19 residues. CDR3 nucleotide sequence: TGTGCCAGCAGTGAATGGGGCGCAGGGGGCCTTCGAATGAACACTGAAGCTTTCTTT. This encodes CASSEWGAGGLRMNTEAFF.

The CDR3 here is CATGTSGGTGTQYF. The CDR3, as DNA: TGTGCCACCGGAACTAGCGGGGGTACGGGTACGCAGTATTTT. The V call is TRBV6-4, the J call TRBJ2-3, with TRBD2 identical over 11 bases. V dropped 10 bases and J dropped 8; count of bases not matched to a gene: 11. There are 14 residues in the CDR3. Germline V gives CDR1 MRHNA, CDR2 SNTAGT.

This chain connects TRBV7-9 to TRBJ1-6; D is uncertain. Germline values: CDR1 SEHNR, CDR2 FQNEAQ (reference sequence). The length of the CDR3 is 17 residues. The V end was cut by 2 bases, the J end by 6 bases, with 17 bases between. CDR3 in DNA: TGTGCCAGCAGCTTACCTTGGGGAATTGGAGCTAATTCACCCCTCCACTTT. This encodes CASSLPWGIGANSPLHF.

This chain links TRBV2 with TRBJ2-5; TRBD1 is a possible D gene (6 bases). The CDR3 runs 12 residues. Trimming pared 6 bases from V and 5 bases from J, leaving 10 bases between. Germline lookup yields CDR1 SNHLY and CDR2 FYNNEI. The CDR3 sequence is CASRGGRETQYF. The CDR3 coding sequence is TGTGCCAGCAGAGGGGGTCGGGAGACCCAGTACTTC.

The rearrangement uses TRBV29-1 and TRBJ2-6; D not resolved. V lost 0 bases and J lost 5, with 8 bases in between. The CDR3 extends over 14 amino acids. The V gene's germline CDR1 is SQVTM and CDR2 ANQGSEA. CDR3 bases: TGCAGCGTTGAAGATTCAGCCAGGGCCAACGTCCTGACTTTC. Amino acid sequence: CSVEDSARANVLTF.

The CDR3 here is CASSGGTGLLGAQYF. Here the CDR3 DNA reads TGCGCCAGCAGCGGAGGGACAGGCCTACTTGGGGCCCAGTACTTC. The chain is built from TRBV5-1 and TRBJ2-5, with TRBD1 matching 8 bases. Germline CDR1 and CDR2: SGHRS and YFSETQ. The CDR3 has 15 residues. V shed 4 bases and J 9 bases; nucleotides not matched to a gene: 14.

The V and J genes are TRBV3-1 (or the pseudogene TRBV3-2) and TRBJ1-2, with D uncertain. The CDR3 sequence is 15 residues long. The V gene lost 1 base and the J gene lost 0 bases, with 9 bases spanning the gap. From germline, CDR1 is LGHDT and CDR2 YNNKEL (reference sequence). The CDR3 sequence is CASSQATDSNYGYTF. CDR3 sequence (DNA): TGTGCCAGCAGCCAAGCCACTGATTCTAACTATGGCTACACCTTC.

V usage is TRBV29-1 and J usage is TRBJ1-4, with 9 bases aligning to TRBD1. CDR3 size: 14 residues. With 4 bases clipped from V and 0 bases from J, the junction kept 0 bases outside the gene matches. CDR1 is SQVTM, CDR2 ANQGSEA, per germline. DNA for the CDR3: TGCAGCGTTGGGACAGGGGCAACTAATGAAAAACTGTTTTTT. Protein product: CSVGTGATNEKLFF.